These T cell receptor beta chains were read from a single sample in a study of Graves' ophthalmopathy and Graves' hyperthyroidism. TCRdb reanalysed the multiplex PCR reads using MiXCR and keeps one entry per CDR3 protein. The sample has about 550,000 distinct CDR3 sequences; under 45% are singletons. The sample consisted of peripheral blood or thyroid tissue (not recorded which). The source is an adult man with Graves' hyperthyroidism. CDR3s include the opening cysteine and the closing phenylalanine or tryptophan. Fields, in order: clone size, D gene, V gene, J gene, CDR3 protein, CDR3 DNA. D genes are given only for firm matches. Clone size is not always given. Where it is, it says once, few, many or a class for expanded clones.

abundance: few; d_gene: TRBD2; v_gene: TRBV29-1; j_gene: TRBJ2-3; CDR3aa: CSERTSASTDTQYF; CDR3nt: TGCAGCGAAAGGACTAGCGCTAGCACAGATACGCAGTATTTT
abundance: NA; d_gene: TRBD1; v_gene: TRBV9; j_gene: TRBJ2-5; CDR3aa: CASSDTGGAGTQYF; CDR3nt: TGTGCCAGCAGCGATACAGGGGGCGCGGGGACCCAGTACTTC
abundance: many; d_gene: NA; v_gene: TRBV15; j_gene: TRBJ2-5; CDR3aa: CATSRDITTQYF; CDR3nt: TGTGCCACCAGCAGAGATATCACCACCCAGTACTTC
abundance: many; d_gene: NA; v_gene: TRBV29-1; j_gene: TRBJ1-2; CDR3aa: CSVLDSSDYGYTF; CDR3nt: TGCAGCGTCCTGGACAGCTCCGACTATGGCTACACCTTC
abundance: many; d_gene: NA; v_gene: TRBV2; j_gene: TRBJ1-4; CDR3aa: CASSARNEKLFF; CDR3nt: TGTGCCAGCAGTGCCAGGAATGAAAAACTGTTTTTT
abundance: few; d_gene: NA; v_gene: TRBV4-1; j_gene: TRBJ1-5; CDR3aa: CASSQDSTLAGGYQPQHF; CDR3nt: TGCGCCAGCAGCCAAGATTCTACTTTGGCAGGAGGTTATCAGCCCCAGCATTTT
abundance: many; d_gene: TRBD1; v_gene: TRBV7-2; j_gene: TRBJ2-5; CDR3aa: CASSPQGALETQYF; CDR3nt: TGTGCCAGCAGCCCACAGGGGGCTTTGGAGACCCAGTACTTC
abundance: many; d_gene: NA; v_gene: TRBV28; j_gene: TRBJ1-1; CDR3aa: CASSFGGEGMNTEAFF; CDR3nt: TGTGCCAGCAGTTTTGGGGGGGAAGGCATGAACACTGAAGCTTTCTTT
abundance: many; d_gene: TRBD1; v_gene: TRBV12-3/TRBV12-4; j_gene: TRBJ1-5; CDR3aa: CASSFEGGWQPQHF; CDR3nt: TGTGCCAGCAGTTTCGAAGGGGGCTGGCAGCCCCAGCATTTT
abundance: few; d_gene: TRBD2; v_gene: TRBV27; j_gene: TRBJ2-7; CDR3aa: CASSKRGTSATYEQYF; CDR3nt: TGTGCCAGCAGTAAAAGGGGGACTAGCGCTACCTACGAGCAGTACTTC
abundance: NA; d_gene: NA; v_gene: TRBV25-1; j_gene: TRBJ1-3; CDR3aa: CASSELWGRSGNTIYF; CDR3nt: TGTGCCAGCAGTGAATTGTGGGGGCGCTCTGGAAACACCATATATTTT
abundance: many; d_gene: NA; v_gene: TRBV20-1; j_gene: TRBJ1-5; CDR3aa: CSASVVVSSNQPQHF; CDR3nt: TGCAGTGCTAGCGTAGTGGTGTCGAGCAATCAGCCCCAGCATTTT
abundance: NA; d_gene: TRBD2; v_gene: TRBV10-2; j_gene: TRBJ2-1; CDR3aa: CASRPSGTDEQFF; CDR3nt: TGCGCCAGCAGGCCTAGCGGGACCGATGAGCAGTTCTTC
abundance: many; d_gene: TRBD2; v_gene: TRBV5-1; j_gene: TRBJ2-7; CDR3aa: CASSSPGLAYYEQYF; CDR3nt: TGCGCCAGCAGCTCCCCTGGACTAGCGTACTACGAGCAGTACTTC
abundance: NA; d_gene: TRBD1; v_gene: TRBV5-1; j_gene: TRBJ2-7; CDR3aa: CASSLGQSYEQHF; CDR3nt: TGCGCCAGCAGCCTGGGACAGTCCTACGAGCAGCACTTC
abundance: NA; d_gene: NA; v_gene: TRBV30; j_gene: TRBJ1-6; CDR3aa: CAWSGDSLLHF; CDR3nt: TGTGCCTGGAGCGGGGACTCGCTCCTCCACTTT
abundance: many; d_gene: NA; v_gene: TRBV10-3; j_gene: TRBJ1-2; CDR3aa: CAISEGTKDGYTF; CDR3nt: TGTGCCATCAGTGAAGGGACGAAAGATGGCTACACCTTC
abundance: many; d_gene: NA; v_gene: TRBV27; j_gene: TRBJ2-7; CDR3aa: CASNRAQGYEQYF; CDR3nt: TGTGCCAGCAATAGAGCACAGGGCTACGAGCAGTACTTC
abundance: many; d_gene: NA; v_gene: TRBV24-1; j_gene: TRBJ1-2; CDR3aa: CATSDSQNNYGYTF; CDR3nt: TGTGCCACCAGTGATAGTCAGAATAACTATGGCTACACCTTC
abundance: many; d_gene: NA; v_gene: TRBV7-3; j_gene: TRBJ2-2; CDR3aa: CASKLTSTGELFF; CDR3nt: TGTGCCAGCAAGCTGACCTCCACCGGGGAGCTGTTTTTT
abundance: NA; d_gene: NA; v_gene: TRBV24-1; j_gene: TRBJ2-7; CDR3aa: CATSDLRQYF; CDR3nt: TGTGCCACCAGTGATTTACGGCAGTACTTC
abundance: few; d_gene: TRBD2; v_gene: TRBV2; j_gene: TRBJ2-1; CDR3aa: CASGGGDNEQFF; CDR3nt: TGTGCCAGCGGTGGGGGGGACAATGAGCAGTTCTTC
abundance: many; d_gene: TRBD1; v_gene: TRBV15; j_gene: TRBJ1-6; CDR3aa: CATSMSKGQNNSPLHF; CDR3nt: TGTGCCACCAGCATGTCTAAGGGACAGAATAATTCACCCCTCCACTTT
abundance: many; d_gene: NA; v_gene: TRBV5-4; j_gene: TRBJ1-1; CDR3aa: CASSSGVAATEAFF; CDR3nt: TGTGCCAGCAGCTCGGGGGTGGCGGCCACTGAAGCTTTCTTT
abundance: NA; d_gene: TRBD1; v_gene: TRBV20-1; j_gene: TRBJ1-2; CDR3aa: CSARALRQGARYGYTF; CDR3nt: TGCAGTGCTAGGGCTCTCAGACAGGGGGCTCGCTATGGCTACACCTTC
abundance: many; d_gene: TRBD2; v_gene: TRBV7-3; j_gene: TRBJ2-5; CDR3aa: CASSPSSGRYQETQYF; CDR3nt: TGTGCCAGCAGCCCCTCTAGCGGGAGGTACCAAGAGACCCAGTACTTC
abundance: many; d_gene: NA; v_gene: TRBV20-1; j_gene: TRBJ2-7; CDR3aa: CSARDMKGRYEQYF; CDR3nt: TGCAGTGCTAGAGATATGAAGGGACGCTACGAGCAGTACTTC
abundance: many; d_gene: NA; v_gene: TRBV5-1; j_gene: TRBJ2-7; CDR3aa: CASSLGATGSSSYEQYF; CDR3nt: TGCGCCAGCAGCTTGGGAGCGACAGGCTCCAGCTCCTACGAGCAGTACTTC
abundance: few; d_gene: NA; v_gene: TRBV29-1; j_gene: TRBJ1-2; CDR3aa: CSVGTAVGNTF; CDR3nt: TGCAGCGTTGGGACAGCCGTCGGGAACACCTTC
abundance: NA; d_gene: TRBD1; v_gene: TRBV29-1; j_gene: TRBJ1-2; CDR3aa: CSVEGPSGTGGGYTF; CDR3nt: TGCAGCGTTGAAGGTCCATCCGGGACAGGGGGCGGCTACACCTTC
abundance: NA; d_gene: TRBD1; v_gene: TRBV12-3/TRBV12-4; j_gene: TRBJ1-2; CDR3aa: CASSETGGRLYGYTF; CDR3nt: TGTGCCAGCAGTGAGACAGGGGGAAGACTGTATGGCTACACCTTC
abundance: many; d_gene: NA; v_gene: TRBV20-1; j_gene: TRBJ1-1; CDR3aa: CSASVGLNTEAFF; CDR3nt: TGCAGTGCTAGTGTGGGGCTGAACACTGAAGCTTTCTTT
abundance: NA; d_gene: TRBD2; v_gene: TRBV24-1; j_gene: TRBJ2-3; CDR3aa: CATGTSGRATDTQYF; CDR3nt: TGTGCCACCGGGACTAGCGGGAGGGCCACGGATACGCAGTATTTT
abundance: many; d_gene: NA; v_gene: TRBV5-1; j_gene: TRBJ1-5; CDR3aa: CASSLSGYDQPQHF; CDR3nt: TGCGCCAGCAGCTTATCGGGATACGATCAGCCCCAGCATTTT
abundance: NA; d_gene: NA; v_gene: TRBV6-6; j_gene: TRBJ2-7; CDR3aa: CASSYNPGAGYEQYF; CDR3nt: TGTGCCAGCAGTTACAACCCAGGGGCCGGATACGAGCAGTACTTC
abundance: NA; d_gene: NA; v_gene: TRBV7-9; j_gene: TRBJ2-5; CDR3aa: CASSLVTSIETQYF; CDR3nt: TGTGCCAGCAGCTTAGTAACTAGTATCGAGACCCAGTACTTC
abundance: NA; d_gene: TRBD1; v_gene: TRBV10-3; j_gene: TRBJ2-7; CDR3aa: CAISEVDRVHEQYF; CDR3nt: TGTGCCATCAGTGAGGTAGACAGGGTGCACGAGCAGTACTTC
abundance: many; d_gene: NA; v_gene: TRBV10-1; j_gene: TRBJ2-7; CDR3aa: CASRKGPDYEQYF; CDR3nt: TGCGCCAGCAGAAAAGGACCGGACTACGAGCAGTACTTC
abundance: many; d_gene: NA; v_gene: TRBV6-1; j_gene: TRBJ1-6; CDR3aa: CASSELRSSYNSPLHF; CDR3nt: TGTGCCAGCAGTGAGCTACGGAGCTCCTATAATTCACCCCTCCACTTT
abundance: few; d_gene: NA; v_gene: TRBV19; j_gene: TRBJ2-5; CDR3aa: CASSIDSGAGQETQYF; CDR3nt: TGTGCCAGTAGTATAGATTCCGGGGCGGGGCAAGAGACCCAGTACTTC
abundance: NA; d_gene: NA; v_gene: TRBV20-1; j_gene: TRBJ1-3; CDR3aa: CSVRAGWDTIYF; CDR3nt: TGCAGCGTCCGAGCGGGGTGGGACACCATATATTTT
abundance: NA; d_gene: TRBD1; v_gene: TRBV24-1; j_gene: TRBJ2-3; CDR3aa: CATSDGTGEGTQYF; CDR3nt: TGTGCCACCAGTGATGGGACAGGGGAAGGAACGCAGTATTTT
abundance: NA; d_gene: TRBD1; v_gene: TRBV24-1; j_gene: TRBJ2-1; CDR3aa: CATSDHTGQGMNEQFF; CDR3nt: TGTGCCACCAGTGACCATACCGGACAGGGCATGAATGAGCAGTTCTTC
abundance: many; d_gene: TRBD2; v_gene: TRBV7-2; j_gene: TRBJ2-7; CDR3aa: CASSPHPTSGEYF; CDR3nt: TGTGCCAGCAGCCCGCACCCAACTAGCGGGGAGTACTTC
abundance: NA; d_gene: TRBD2; v_gene: TRBV29-1; j_gene: TRBJ2-3; CDR3aa: CSAPLAGFETDTQYF; CDR3nt: TGCAGCGCACCATTAGCGGGGTTCGAGACAGATACGCAGTATTTT
abundance: many; d_gene: NA; v_gene: TRBV7-6; j_gene: TRBJ1-2; CDR3aa: CASSLGGFNGYTF; CDR3nt: TGTGCCAGCAGCTTAGGAGGTTTCAATGGCTACACCTTC
abundance: NA; d_gene: NA; v_gene: TRBV24-1; j_gene: TRBJ1-5; CDR3aa: CATSDPSSGRQPQHF; CDR3nt: TGTGCCACCAGTGACCCTAGCTCAGGTCGTCAGCCCCAGCATTTT
abundance: NA; d_gene: TRBD1; v_gene: TRBV29-1; j_gene: TRBJ2-5; CDR3aa: CSVELTGGGETQYF; CDR3nt: TGCAGCGTTGAGTTAACAGGGGGCGGAGAGACCCAGTACTTC
abundance: many; d_gene: NA; v_gene: TRBV5-1; j_gene: TRBJ1-4; CDR3aa: CASSLGSSGYNEKLFF; CDR3nt: TGCGCCAGCAGCTTGGGGTCTTCGGGGTACAATGAAAAACTGTTTTTT
abundance: few; d_gene: NA; v_gene: TRBV7-2; j_gene: TRBJ1-1; CDR3aa: CAILPGPQNTEAFF; CDR3nt: TGTGCCATTCTTCCGGGACCCCAGAACACTGAAGCTTTCTTT
abundance: few; d_gene: NA; v_gene: TRBV4-1; j_gene: TRBJ1-1; CDR3aa: CASSQTPLYTEAFF; CDR3nt: TGCGCCAGCAGCCAAACCCCCCTGTACACTGAAGCTTTCTTT
abundance: few; d_gene: TRBD1; v_gene: TRBV7-9; j_gene: TRBJ2-7; CDR3aa: CASSWSGGPYEQYF; CDR3nt: TGTGCCAGCAGCTGGTCAGGGGGCCCCTACGAGCAGTACTTC